This TCR beta chain is from a study of response to subunit inactivated influenza vaccine (dated by TCRdb to 2016 to 2019). About the full investigation: Deep quantitative profiling of the T cell receptor repertoire was used in the study to follow responses to a trivalent subunit inactivated influenza vaccine. The full study reports these points: The authors suggested that each seasonal influenza vaccination may recruit only a limited number of new T cells.

The method behind the library was RT-PCR. Instrument used: Illumina HiSeq 2500. In TCRdb, the public reads were trimmed at Q25 with fastp and aligned with MiXCR, with productive beta chains retained. CDR3 protein sequences are deduplicated, and each keeps its most common genes and DNA. This sample lists 500,000 to 550,000 distinct CDR3 sequences; approximately 6.9% were detected once. The ten largest account for around 12% of the sample. The CDR1 and CDR2 encoded by the germline V gene are SGHRS and YFSETQ. The CDR3 runs 12 residues from the cysteine to the phenylalanine. Just the 36-base CDR3 DNA is kept, in frame starting at base 1. The V and J ends are trimmed by 5 bases and 5 bases, leaving 11 bases between them. With respect to this clonotype: The antigen this receptor binds is unknown. Nothing much larger sits one base from this clone, and base qualities are not available.

The specimen was PBMCs from blood, collected roughly 24 months after vaccination. This sequence uses TRBV5-1 and TRBJ2-7, and the D gene may be TRBD1, 6 bases matching. The sequence was obtained from a man between 50 and 75 years old who received an inactivated influenza vaccine. Donor details come from another sample of the same person, matched by shared clones. The CDR3 protein sequence reads: CASSARGNEQYF. The DNA sequence reads TGCGCCAGCAGTGCCAGGGGAAACGAGCAGTACTTC. Full variable domain (CDR3 extended with the reference TRBV5-1 and TRBJ2-7 proteins): KAGVTQTPRYLIKTRGQQVTLSCSPISGHRSVSWYQQTPGQGLQFLFEYFSETQRNKGNFPGRFSGRQFSNSRSEMNVSTLELGDSALYLCASSARGNEQYFGPGTRLTVT.